Below, 3 T cell receptor beta chains from the same sample are listed, as sequenced in a study of T cells in localized non-small cell lung cancer. Assay: immunoSEQ multiplex PCR; the TCRdb copy retains only in-frame clones and omits some. The sample has roughly 20,000 clones; roughly nine tenths are singletons. Material: peripheral blood, obtained before any cancer treatment. These receptors originate from a woman between 40 and 69 years old with stage I lung adenocarcinoma.

CDR3 amino acids: CASSPLTGTEAFF. For the CDR3, the DNA is TGTGCCAGCTCACCCTTGACAGGCACTGAAGCTTTCTTT. The gene calls are TRBV18 and TRBJ1-1, with a possible D match to TRBD1 (6 bases). Trimming took 3 bases from V and 4 from J, leaving 9 bases between them. Germline CDR1 is KGHSH and CDR2 is LQKENI. The length of the CDR3 is 13 residues.

V is TRBV6-1 and J is TRBJ2-4, with TRBD1 matching 7 bases. J gave up 3 bases and V 6 bases, and 8 bases lay outside the gene matches. CDR3 length: 15 amino acids. CDR1 MNHNS and CDR2 SASEGT come from the germline V gene. The CDR3 sequence is CASSETGWDKNIQYF. The CDR3 DNA sequence: TGTGCCAGCAGCGAGACAGGGTGGGACAAAAACATTCAGTACTTC.

This rearrangement joins TRBV28 to TRBJ2-7; 8 bases line up with TRBD1. This CDR3 is 11 amino acids long. V shed 6 bases, J shed 9 bases, and the junction held 4 bases outside the gene matches. CDR1 and CDR2 (germline): MDHEN, SYDVKM. The CDR3 spells CASRGQGGQYF. CDR3 DNA: TGTGCCAGCAGAGGACAGGGAGGGCAGTACTTC.